Here is one TCR beta chain with its context. Its antigen is not yet known. One base away there is no much larger clone; base qualities are not given. This specimen belongs to a study of T cell responses to AZD1222 COVID-19 vaccine (dated by TCRdb to about 2021). General notes on the study: TCR sequencing covered some 240 trial participants: roughly 200 given two doses of AZD1222 and about 26 given two doses of MenACWY control vaccine. Trial participants were enrolled by age into subgroups of 18-55, 56-69 and 70-plus years, and around 150, 28 and 57 TCR-sequenced participants, respectively, were included in these subgroups. On the study overall, not on this receptor specifically: The 56-69-year group was small, and its depth increase did not reach significance, likely because of low power. Only five or six AZD1222 recipients were SARS-CoV-2 seropositive at baseline, limiting conclusions about previously exposed vaccinees. Reportedly, almost half of the unique spike-specific TCRs recognized epitopes lying outside the regions that are mutated in the B.1.351 and B.1.1.7 variants. CD4 TCRs associated with the vaccine covered the entire spike protein, and the dominant responses were in regions 160-218 and 743-854. Because no samples from the day 14 peak response were available, repertoires could be characterized only after the peak T cell response. Most participants were white British and females outnumbered males, and the authors suggested that clonal diversity may have been underestimated. After two AZD1222 doses, spike-specific TCR breadth and depth were significantly higher than at day 0 and than in MenACWY recipients.

The CDR3 regions of human TCRbeta chains were subjected to immunosequencing. For the original study's pipeline: Repertoire TCRs were checked for matches against a reference library of SARS-CoV-2-specific TCRs that had been generated using the MIRA antigen-specificity platform. Breadth meant the fraction of unique TCRs that were SARS-CoV-2-associated, whereas depth meant the fraction of total T cells that were SARS-CoV-2-associated. Each spike-specific TCR was assigned to its reactive spike region and to a CD4 or CD8 class using the MIRA data. Log10-transformed breadth and depth values were compared by one-way ANOVA with Sidak's multiple comparisons tests. This is the immuneACCESS table as TCRdb keeps it, with only in-frame sequences that have V and J called. A part of the clones is gone; compared with another copy, unresolved V genes explain less than half, and the rest is unexplained. The DNA was the basis for D and trimming; V, J and clone size are from that table. Present in this sample are roughly 200,000 clones, around 93% of which were seen just once. In total, the top ten clones hold about 1% of the sample.

The CDR3 contains 14 residues, cysteine and phenylalanine counted. CDR3 DNA is the only sequence kept; it has 42 bases, read in frame from the first base. The germline V gene yields MDHEN for CDR1 and SYDVKM for CDR2. Trimming at the junction amounts to 5 bases on V and 4 bases on J, and the germline ends lie 14 bases apart. The label giving this sample's time point can be read as: about 28 days (+/-7) after the second vaccine dose. This specimen's treatment or condition label, per the study, means: meningococcal conjugate vaccine given as trial control. Vaccinee samples were obtained from the UK trials COV001 and COV002, which included a single-blind randomized controlled phase 2/3 trial of AZD1222 (ChAdOx1 nCoV-19) in healthy adults. For TCRbeta chain sequencing, PBMC samples from trial participants were taken at day 0 and at day 28 after the second dose.

The sequence was collected from an adult who received the MenACWY meningococcal vaccine as a control. The source material was peripheral blood, sampled 28 days after the second dose of the MenACWY control vaccine. The chain is encoded by TRBV28 joined to TRBJ1-2; perhaps TRBD1 is the D gene, with 5 bases matching. The nucleotide sequence is given as TGTGCCAGCAGTACCACGGGGCGAGGCTATGGCTACACCTTC. Its protein product is CASSTTGRGYGYTF.